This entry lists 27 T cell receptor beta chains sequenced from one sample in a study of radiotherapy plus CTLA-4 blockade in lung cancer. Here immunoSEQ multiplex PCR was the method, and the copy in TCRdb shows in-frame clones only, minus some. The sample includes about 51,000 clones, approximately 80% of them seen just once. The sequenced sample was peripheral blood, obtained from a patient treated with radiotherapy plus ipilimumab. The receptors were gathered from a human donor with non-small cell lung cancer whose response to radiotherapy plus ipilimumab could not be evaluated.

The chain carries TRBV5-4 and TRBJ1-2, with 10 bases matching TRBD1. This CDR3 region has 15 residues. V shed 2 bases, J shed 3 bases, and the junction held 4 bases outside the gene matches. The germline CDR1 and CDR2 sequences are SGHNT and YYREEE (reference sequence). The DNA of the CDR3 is TGTGCCAGCAGCTTTTGGGGACAGGGGTACTATGGCTACACCTTC. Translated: CASSFWGQGYYGYTF.

The CDR3 nucleotides read TGTGCCAGTGAGGGACTAGCGGGGCACCGCGGGGTAGAGCAGTTCTTC. Protein: CASEGLAGHRGVEQFF. The chain uses TRBV19 and TRBJ2-1; the match to TRBD2 covers 13 bases. Germline values: CDR1 LNHDA, CDR2 SQIVND (reference sequence). The junction had 14 bases not matched to a gene; V was cut back by 8 bases and J by 10 bases. The CDR3 consists of 16 residues.

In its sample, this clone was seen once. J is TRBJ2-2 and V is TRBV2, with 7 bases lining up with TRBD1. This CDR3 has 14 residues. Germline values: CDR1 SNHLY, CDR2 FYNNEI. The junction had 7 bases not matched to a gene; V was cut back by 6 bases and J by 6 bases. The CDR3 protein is CASSLIGQAGELFF. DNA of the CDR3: TGTGCCAGCAGCCTGATTGGACAGGCCGGGGAGCTGTTTTTT.

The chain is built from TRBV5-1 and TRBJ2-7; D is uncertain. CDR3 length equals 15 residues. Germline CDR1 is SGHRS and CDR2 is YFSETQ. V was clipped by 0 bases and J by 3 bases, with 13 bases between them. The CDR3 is CASSLGARPHYEQYF. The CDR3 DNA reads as TGCGCCAGCAGCTTGGGGGCACGACCGCACTACGAGCAGTACTTC.

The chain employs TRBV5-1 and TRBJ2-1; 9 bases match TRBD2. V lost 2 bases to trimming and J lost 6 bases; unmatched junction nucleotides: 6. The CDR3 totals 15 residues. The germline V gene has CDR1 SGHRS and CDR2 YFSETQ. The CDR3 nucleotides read TGCGCCAGCAGCTTCGGCGGGGGGGCCGTCAATGAGCAGTTCTTC. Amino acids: CASSFGGGAVNEQFF. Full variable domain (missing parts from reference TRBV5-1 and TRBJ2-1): KAGVTQTPRYLIKTRGQQVTLSCSPISGHRSVSWYQQTPGQGLQFLFEYFSETQRNKGNFPGRFSGRQFSNSRSEMNVSTLELGDSALYLCASSFGGGAVNEQFFGPGTRLTVL.

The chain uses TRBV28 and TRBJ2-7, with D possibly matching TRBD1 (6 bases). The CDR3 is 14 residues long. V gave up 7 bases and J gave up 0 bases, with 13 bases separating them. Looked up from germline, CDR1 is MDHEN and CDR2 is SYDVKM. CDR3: CASTLRGFSYEQYF. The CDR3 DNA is TGTGCCAGCACCCTCAGGGGCTTCTCCTACGAGCAGTACTTC. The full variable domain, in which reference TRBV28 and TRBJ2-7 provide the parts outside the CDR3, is DVKVTQSSRYLVKRTGEKVFLECVQDMDHENMFWYRQDPGLGLRLIYFSYDVKMKEKGDIPEGYSVSREKKERFSLILESASTNQTSMYLCASTLRGFSYEQYFGPGTRLTVT.

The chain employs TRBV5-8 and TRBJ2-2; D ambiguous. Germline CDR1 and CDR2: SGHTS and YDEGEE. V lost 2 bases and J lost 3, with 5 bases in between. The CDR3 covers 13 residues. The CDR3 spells CASSFRYTGELFF. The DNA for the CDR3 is TGTGCCAGCAGCTTCCGGTACACCGGGGAGCTGTTTTTT.

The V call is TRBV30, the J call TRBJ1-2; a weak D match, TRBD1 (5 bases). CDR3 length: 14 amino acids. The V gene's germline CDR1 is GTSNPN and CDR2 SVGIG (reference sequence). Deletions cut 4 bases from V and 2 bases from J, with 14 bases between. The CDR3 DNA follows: TGTGCCTGGAAAGGGAACAGGCCAAACTATGGCTACACCTTC. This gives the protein CAWKGNRPNYGYTF.

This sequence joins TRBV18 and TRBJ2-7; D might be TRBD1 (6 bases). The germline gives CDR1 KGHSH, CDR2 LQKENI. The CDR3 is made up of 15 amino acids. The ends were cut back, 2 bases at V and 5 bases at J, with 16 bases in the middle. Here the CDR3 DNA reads TGTGCCAGCTCACCAACAGGGTCGCCTCTCGACGAGCAGTACTTC. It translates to CASSPTGSPLDEQYF.

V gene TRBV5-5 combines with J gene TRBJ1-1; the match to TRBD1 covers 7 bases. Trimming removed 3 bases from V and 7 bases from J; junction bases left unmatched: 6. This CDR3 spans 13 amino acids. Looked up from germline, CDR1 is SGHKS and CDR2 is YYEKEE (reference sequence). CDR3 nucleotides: TGTGCCAGCAGCTCGACAGGGAACCTTGAAGCTTTCTTT. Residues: CASSSTGNLEAFF.

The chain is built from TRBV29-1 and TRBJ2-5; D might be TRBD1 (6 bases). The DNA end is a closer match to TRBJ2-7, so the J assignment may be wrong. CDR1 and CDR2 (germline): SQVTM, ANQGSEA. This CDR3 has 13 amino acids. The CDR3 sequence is CSAKQGPAYEQYF. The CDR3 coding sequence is TGCAGCGCTAAACAGGGCCCCGCGTACGAGCAGTACTTC.

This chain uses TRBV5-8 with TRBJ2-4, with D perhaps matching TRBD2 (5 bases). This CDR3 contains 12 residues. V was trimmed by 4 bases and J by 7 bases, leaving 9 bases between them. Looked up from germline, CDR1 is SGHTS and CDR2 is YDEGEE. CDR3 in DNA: TGTGCCAGCAGCCCGCGGGCGAACATTCAGTACTTC. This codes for CASSPRANIQYF.

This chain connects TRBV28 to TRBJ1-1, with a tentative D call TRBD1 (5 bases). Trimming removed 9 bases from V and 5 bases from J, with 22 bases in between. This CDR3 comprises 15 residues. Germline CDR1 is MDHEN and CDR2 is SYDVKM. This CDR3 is CASLPGGVGVTEAFF. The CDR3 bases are TGTGCCAGTCTACCGGGAGGCGTAGGGGTGACTGAAGCTTTCTTT.

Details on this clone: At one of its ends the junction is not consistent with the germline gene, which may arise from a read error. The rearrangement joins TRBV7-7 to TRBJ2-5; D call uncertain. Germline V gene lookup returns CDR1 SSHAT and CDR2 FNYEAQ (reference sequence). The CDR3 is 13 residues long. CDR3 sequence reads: CASSPDPGETQYF. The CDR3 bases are TGTGCTAGCAGCCCAGACCCGGGAGAGACCCAGTACTTC.

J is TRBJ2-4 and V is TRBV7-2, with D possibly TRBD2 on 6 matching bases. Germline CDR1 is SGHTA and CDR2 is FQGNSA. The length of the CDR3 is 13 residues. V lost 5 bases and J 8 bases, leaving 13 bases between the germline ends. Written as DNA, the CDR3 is TGTGCCAGCAGCCTAACGGGCGGGGACATTCAGTACTTC. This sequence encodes CASSLTGGDIQYF.

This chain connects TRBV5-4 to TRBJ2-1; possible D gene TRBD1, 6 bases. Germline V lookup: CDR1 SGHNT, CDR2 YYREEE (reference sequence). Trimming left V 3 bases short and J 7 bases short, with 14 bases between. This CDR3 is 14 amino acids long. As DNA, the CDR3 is TGTGCCAGCAGCTCCAGGACCGGGACAAATGAGCAGTTCTTC. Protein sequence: CASSSRTGTNEQFF.

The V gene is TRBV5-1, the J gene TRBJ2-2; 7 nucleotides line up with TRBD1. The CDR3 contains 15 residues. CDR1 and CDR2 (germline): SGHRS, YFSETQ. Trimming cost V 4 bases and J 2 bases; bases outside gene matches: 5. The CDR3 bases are TGCGCCAGCAGCCTCGGACAGGAAAACACCGGGGAGCTGTTTTTT. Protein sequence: CASSLGQENTGELFF.

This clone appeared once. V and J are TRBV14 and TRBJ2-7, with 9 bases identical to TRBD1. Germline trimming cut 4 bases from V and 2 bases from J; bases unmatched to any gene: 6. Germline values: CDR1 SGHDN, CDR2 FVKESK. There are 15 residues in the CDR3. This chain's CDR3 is CASSPWTGETYEQYF. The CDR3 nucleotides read TGTGCCAGCAGCCCCTGGACAGGGGAAACCTACGAGCAGTACTTC. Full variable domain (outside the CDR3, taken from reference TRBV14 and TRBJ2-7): EAGVTQFPSHSVIEKGQTVTLRCDPISGHDNLYWYRRVMGKEIKFLLHFVKESKQDESGMPNNRFLAERTGGTYSTLKVQPAELEDSGVYFCASSPWTGETYEQYFGPGTRLTVT.

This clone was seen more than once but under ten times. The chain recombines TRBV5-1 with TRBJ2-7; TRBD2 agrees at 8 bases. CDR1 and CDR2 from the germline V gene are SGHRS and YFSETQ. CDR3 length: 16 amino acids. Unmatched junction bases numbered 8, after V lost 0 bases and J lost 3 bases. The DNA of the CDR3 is TGCGCCAGCAGCTTGGCCGGAGCGGGGGATCTCTACGAGCAGTACTTC. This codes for CASSLAGAGDLYEQYF.

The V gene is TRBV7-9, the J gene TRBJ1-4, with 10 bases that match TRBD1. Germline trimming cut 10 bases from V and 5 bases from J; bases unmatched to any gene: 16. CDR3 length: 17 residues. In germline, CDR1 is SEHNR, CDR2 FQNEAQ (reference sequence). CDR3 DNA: TGTGCCACTGTCTCGGGACAGGGGTGGTTTTTAAATGAAAAACTGTTTTTT. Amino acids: CATVSGQGWFLNEKLFF.

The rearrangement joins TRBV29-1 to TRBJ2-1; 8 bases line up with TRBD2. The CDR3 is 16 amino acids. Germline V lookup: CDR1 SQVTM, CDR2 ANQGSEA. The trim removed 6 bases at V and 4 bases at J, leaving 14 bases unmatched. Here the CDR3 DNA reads TGCAGCGTCCAAAAAGGCCTAGCGGGCCATTACAATGAGCAGTTCTTC. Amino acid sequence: CSVQKGLAGHYNEQFF.

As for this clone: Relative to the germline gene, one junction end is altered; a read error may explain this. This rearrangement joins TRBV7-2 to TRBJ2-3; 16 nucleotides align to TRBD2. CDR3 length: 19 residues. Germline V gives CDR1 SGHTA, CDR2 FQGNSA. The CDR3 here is CASKGYPGLAGGNYDTQYF. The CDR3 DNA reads TGTGCCAGCAAAGGGTATCCGGGACTAGCGGGAGGGAACTACGATACTCAGTATTTT.

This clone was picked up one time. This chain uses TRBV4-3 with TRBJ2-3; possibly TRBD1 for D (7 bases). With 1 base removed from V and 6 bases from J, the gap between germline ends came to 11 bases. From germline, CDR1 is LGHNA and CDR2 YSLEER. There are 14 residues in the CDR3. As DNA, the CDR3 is TGCGCCAGCAGCCAAGCCAGGGGGGAGGATACGCAGTATTTT. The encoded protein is CASSQARGEDTQYF.

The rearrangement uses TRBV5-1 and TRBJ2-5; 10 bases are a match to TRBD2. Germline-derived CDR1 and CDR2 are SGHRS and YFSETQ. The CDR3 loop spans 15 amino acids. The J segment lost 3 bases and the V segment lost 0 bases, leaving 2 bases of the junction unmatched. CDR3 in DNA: TGCGCCAGCAGCTTGGGTGGGACTAGCGAAGAGACCCAGTACTTC. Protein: CASSLGGTSEETQYF. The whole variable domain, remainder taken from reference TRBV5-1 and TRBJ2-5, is KAGVTQTPRYLIKTRGQQVTLSCSPISGHRSVSWYQQTPGQGLQFLFEYFSETQRNKGNFPGRFSGRQFSNSRSEMNVSTLELGDSALYLCASSLGGTSEETQYFGPGTRLLVL.

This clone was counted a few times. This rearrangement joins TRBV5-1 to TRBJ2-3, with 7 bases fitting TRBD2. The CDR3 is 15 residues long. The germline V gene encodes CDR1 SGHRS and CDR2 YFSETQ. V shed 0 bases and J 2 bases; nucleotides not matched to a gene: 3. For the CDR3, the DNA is TGCGCCAGCAGCTTGGTCGGGGGGAACACAGATACGCAGTATTTT. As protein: CASSLVGGNTDTQYF.

CDR3 in amino acids: CASASGAGANVLTF. CDR3 in DNA: TGTGCCAGCGCCTCCGGGGCTGGGGCCAACGTCCTGACTTTC. This chain joins TRBV9 and TRBJ2-6; weak D call: TRBD2 (5 bases). Germline V gene lookup returns CDR1 SGDLS and CDR2 YYNGEE. V lost 7 bases, J lost 2 bases, and 10 bases lay in between. The CDR3 extends over 14 amino acids.

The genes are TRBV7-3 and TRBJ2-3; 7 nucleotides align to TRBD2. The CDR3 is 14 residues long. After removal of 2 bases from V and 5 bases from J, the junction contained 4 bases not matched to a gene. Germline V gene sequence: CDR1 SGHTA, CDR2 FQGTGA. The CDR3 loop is CASSLGGGGDTQYF. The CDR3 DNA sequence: TGTGCCAGCAGCTTAGGCGGGGGAGGAGATACGCAGTATTTT. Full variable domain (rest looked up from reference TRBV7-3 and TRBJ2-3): GAGVSQTPSNKVTEKGKYVELRCDPISGHTALYWYRQSLGQGPEFLIYFQGTGAADDSGLPNDRFFAVRPEGSVSTLKIQRTERGDSAVYLCASSLGGGGDTQYFGPGTRLTVL.